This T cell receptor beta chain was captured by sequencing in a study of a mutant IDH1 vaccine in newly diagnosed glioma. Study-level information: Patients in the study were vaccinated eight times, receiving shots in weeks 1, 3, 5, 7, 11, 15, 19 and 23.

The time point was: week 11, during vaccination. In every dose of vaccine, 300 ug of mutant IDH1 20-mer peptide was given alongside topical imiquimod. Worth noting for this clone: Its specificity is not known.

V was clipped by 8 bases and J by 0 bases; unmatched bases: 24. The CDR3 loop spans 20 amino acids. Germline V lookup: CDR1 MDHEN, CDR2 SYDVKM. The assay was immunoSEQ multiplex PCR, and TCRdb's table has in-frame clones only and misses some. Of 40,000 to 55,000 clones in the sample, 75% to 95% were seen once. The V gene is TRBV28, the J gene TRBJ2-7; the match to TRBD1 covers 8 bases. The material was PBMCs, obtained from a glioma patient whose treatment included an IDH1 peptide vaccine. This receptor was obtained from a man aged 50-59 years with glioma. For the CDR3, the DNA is TGTGCCAGCGACACAGGGGGAAGCTCACTCAGGATCTCGAACTCCTACGAGCAGTACTTC. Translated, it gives CASDTGGSSLRISNSYEQYF.